A single sample is the source of the 26 T cell receptor beta chains below, sequenced in a study of tumor-infiltrating lymphocytes in primary liver carcinoma. Extraction of RNA together with DNA used 20-30 mg of unsorted bulk tissue. Making TCR beta cDNA involved around 500 ng total RNA and a constant-region primer. Sequencing libraries for TCR beta derived from three nested multiplex PCR rounds that used slightly modified ARM-PCR. With TRBV1-TRBV30 forward primers and a C-beta reverse primer, the first two PCR rounds were run for roughly 9 cycles each. MiXCR, run by TCRdb on the multiplex PCR reads, gives a single entry per CDR3 protein. The sample comprises approximately 40,000 distinct CDR3 sequences, around 70% of which are singletons, and 19% rests with the top ten. The sequenced material came from liver tumor tissue from sampling region 2. Subset of the sample: tumor region T2, inferior pole. Receptor source: a man in his forties or fifties with primary liver carcinoma and hepatitis B virus infection.

Concerning this clonotype: Its ends do not fully match the called genes, so a read error is possible. This sequence joins TRBV12-3 or TRBV12-4 and TRBJ1-5; D is uncertain. The CDR3 loop spans 16 amino acids. CDR3 sequence: CASSPSGPGRAQPQHF. The CDR3 DNA reads TGTGCCAGCAGTCCCTCAGGACCTGGGAGGGCTCAGCCTCAGCATTTT.

DNA for the CDR3: TGTGCCGGCATCCTAGGTAACAGGGCGAGCTCCTACAATGAGCAGTTCTTC. Residues: CAGILGNRASSYNEQFF. The chain is built from TRBV11-2 and TRBJ2-1, with D maybe TRBD1 (6 bases). In germline, CDR1 is SGHAT, CDR2 FQNNGV. The CDR3 loop spans 17 amino acids. V was cut by 11 bases and J by 0 bases, with 23 bases left in between. Combining the CDR3 with reference TRBV11-2 and TRBJ2-1 gives the whole variable domain EAGVAQSPRYKIIEKRQSVAFWCNPISGHATLYWYQQILGQGPKLLIQFQNNGVVDDSQLPKDRFSAERLKGVDSTLKIQPAKLEDSAVYLCAGILGNRASSYNEQFFGPGTRLTVL.

Remarks on this clonotype: A much bigger clone sits one base away, suggesting this may be a read error. V usage is TRBV28 and J usage is TRBJ1-1, with 7 bases that match TRBD1. The V segment lost 2 bases and the J segment 0 bases; nucleotides outside the gene matches: 12. CDR3 length: 18 amino acids. From germline, CDR1 is MDHEN and CDR2 SYDVKM. The CDR3 here is CASSLPPGTALMNTEAFF. The CDR3 nucleotides read TGTGCCAGCAGTTTACCTCCGGGGACAGCGTTGATGAACACTGAAGCTTTCTTT.

In the case of this clonotype: At one of its ends the junction is not consistent with the germline gene, which may arise from a read error. The rearrangement links TRBV5-4 to TRBJ2-2; the D is unclear. The CDR3 contains 12 residues. Germline V lookup: CDR1 SGHNT, CDR2 YYREEE (reference sequence). CDR3 loop: CASSGYTGELFF. DNA of the CDR3: TGTGCTAGCAGTGGGTACACCGGGGAGCTGTTTTTT.

This clonotype showed up just once. Given the absence of the conserved phenylalanine or tryptophan at the CDR3 end, a read error is likely. The chain carries TRBV29-1 and TRBJ2-2; D remains ambiguous. Germline loops: CDR1 SQVTM, CDR2 ANQGSEA. Trimming shortened V by 5 bases and J by 1 base, and 11 bases separated the two germline ends. The CDR3 is 14 residues long. CDR3 nucleotides: TGCAGCGTTTCCGGCCCGGGGAACACCGGGGAGCTGTTTTAT. Protein: CSVSGPGNTGELFY.

About this clonotype itself: A junction end diverges from the germline sequence, so it may reflect a read error. The chain carries TRBV18 and TRBJ2-3; D may be TRBD2 (5 bases). CDR1 and CDR2 from the germline V gene are KGHSH and LQKENI. The CDR3 is 13 amino acids. CDR3 coding DNA: TGTGCCAACTCACCTATAGCGTTGGATACGCAGTATTTT. Amino acids: CANSPIALDTQYF.

Only one count was recorded for this clonotype. At one end, the junction sequence differs from germline, possibly due to a read error. J is TRBJ2-1 and V is TRBV11-1; either TRBD1 or TRBD2 may supply D (5 bases each). The CDR3 is 14 amino acids. Per germline, CDR1 SGHAT and CDR2 FQDESV (reference sequence). CDR3 nucleotide sequence: TGTGTCAGCAGCTTAGGCTCAGCGGACAATGGGCTGTTCTTC. Amino acids: CVSSLGSADNGLFF. The entire variable domain, with the rest obtained from reference TRBV11-1 and TRBJ2-1, is as follows: EAEVAQSPRYKITEKSQAVAFWCDPISGHATLYWYRQILGQGPELLVQFQDESVVDDSQLPKDRFSAERLKGVDSTLKIQPAELGDSAMYLCVSSLGSADNGLFFGPGTRLTVL.

About this clonotype: Relative to the germline gene, one junction end is altered; a read error may explain this. V is TRBV30 and J is TRBJ1-6; D not resolved. Germline V gene data show CDR1 as GTSNPN and CDR2 as SVGIG (reference sequence). The CDR3 sequence is 14 residues long. In DNA, the CDR3 is TGTGCCTGGAGAGAGCAGTCAAATAATTCACCCCTCTACTTT. Its protein product is CAWREQSNNSPLYF.

V usage is TRBV7-9 and J usage is TRBJ2-7, with no clear D. This CDR3 region has 15 residues. Germline V gene data show CDR1 as SEHNR and CDR2 as FQNEAQ (reference sequence). V shed 3 bases and J shed 1 base, with 13 bases lying between them. The CDR3 region is CASSLEPQTSYEQYF. The CDR3 DNA reads TGTGCCAGCAGCTTGGAGCCCCAAACATCCTACGAGCAGTACTTC.

Remarks on this clonotype: This may be a read error, as it is one base from a much larger clone. The rearrangement joins TRBV7-2 to TRBJ2-1, with 7 bases identical to TRBD2. V trimming: 4 bases; J trimming: 2 bases; junction bases outside the gene matches: 8. The CDR3 loop spans 16 amino acids. Looked up from germline, CDR1 is SGHTA and CDR2 is FQGNSA. The CDR3 loop reads CASSSVGGRTYNEQFF. Written as DNA, the CDR3 is TGTGCCAGCAGCTCAGTAGGCGGGAGAACCTACAATGAGCAGTTCTTC.

This clonotype was found many times. The chain recombines TRBV5-1 with TRBJ1-1, with 7 bases lining up with TRBD1. J gave up 5 bases and V 3 bases, and 4 bases lay outside the gene matches. Germline CDR1 and CDR2: SGHRS and YFSETQ. The CDR3 contains 13 residues. CDR3 in amino acids: CASSWETGTEAFF. The DNA of the CDR3 is TGCGCCAGCAGCTGGGAGACAGGGACTGAAGCTTTCTTT.

The sample holds a few counts of this clonotype. The chain employs TRBV7-2 and TRBJ2-5; D is perhaps TRBD1 (7 bases). Germline CDR1 is SGHTA and CDR2 is FQGNSA. The V end lost 2 bases, the J end lost 4 bases, and 11 bases lay between the germline ends. This CDR3 comprises 14 residues. This CDR3 reads CASSLNRGGETQYF. The CDR3 DNA reads as TGTGCCAGCAGCTTAAACAGGGGAGGAGAGACCCAGTACTTC.

The chain recombines TRBV11-2 with TRBJ1-3; TRBD1 is a possible D gene (5 bases). V was cut by 4 bases and J by 4 bases, with 14 bases left in between. Looked up from germline, CDR1 is SGHAT and CDR2 is FQNNGV. The CDR3 totals 15 residues. CDR3 protein: CASSSRVRGGNTIYF. For the CDR3, the DNA is TGTGCCAGCAGCTCCAGGGTTCGAGGCGGAAACACCATATATTTT.

Of note for this clonotype: A read error is possible here, since a much larger clone lies one base away. The CDR3 DNA sequence: TGTGCCAGCAGCGGATGTACTGGAAACACCATATATTTT. Amino acid sequence: CASSGCTGNTIYF. The V and J genes are TRBV7-9 and TRBJ1-3; no definite D call. Germline CDR1 and CDR2: SEHNR and FQNEAQ (reference sequence). V gave up 5 bases and J gave up 2 bases, with 7 bases separating them. The CDR3 runs to 13 residues.

This clonotype appeared a single time. No conserved phenylalanine or tryptophan ends this CDR3, so it is likely a read error. Because the CDR3's place on the DNA is in doubt, the DNA is left out and the CDR3 is given as listed by TCRdb. This chain uses TRBV29-1 with TRBJ2-5. CDR1 is SQVTM and CDR2 is ANQGSEA in the germline V gene. The CDR3 extends over 11 residues, inclusive of both ends. The CDR3 spells CSVDRGETQHS.

The chain combines TRBV5-5 with TRBJ2-1, with 9 bases identical to TRBD2. Germline CDR1 and CDR2: SGHKS and YYEKEE (reference sequence). The ends lost 0 bases at V and 8 bases at J; junction bases unmatched: 6. The length of the CDR3 is 15 residues. CDR3 protein: CASSLGLADEDEQFF. CDR3 DNA sequence: TGTGCCAGCAGCTTGGGACTAGCGGACGAAGATGAGCAGTTCTTC.

The chain has TRBV30 and TRBJ2-1, with 9 positions matching TRBD2. This CDR3 is built from 20 residues. Germline CDR1 GTSNPN, CDR2 SVGIG (reference sequence). The V segment lost 1 base and the J segment 1 base; nucleotides outside the gene matches: 17. In DNA, the CDR3 is TGTGCCTGGAGTGCACCGTCCCCGCTTATAGCGGGAGAATCCTACAATGAGCAGTTCTTC. This encodes CAWSAPSPLIAGESYNEQFF.

Note on this clonotype: Germline is not matched at one junction end, which may reflect a read error. This chain joins TRBV5-1 and TRBJ2-5; perhaps TRBD2 as D (6 bases). This CDR3 is 15 amino acids long. Germline V gene lookup returns CDR1 SGHRS and CDR2 YFSETQ. DNA for the CDR3: TGCACCAGCAGTCCATTGGGGGTCGGGGGAGAGACCCAGTACTTC. Translating gives CTSSPLGVGGETQYF.

With respect to this clonotype: No conserved phenylalanine or tryptophan ends this CDR3, so it is likely a read error. The J gene is TRBJ2-2, the V gene TRBV7-8, with D maybe TRBD1 (8 bases). CDR1 is SGHVS and CDR2 is FQNEAQ in the germline V gene. The CDR3 has 15 residues. Between the trimmed V and J ends, which lost 7 bases and 6 bases, there was a span of 18 bases. CDR3: CASNHTGGGPGELFS. The CDR3 nucleotides read TGTGCCAGCAACCATACAGGGGGGGGTCCCGGGGAGCTGTTTTCT.

Points on this clonotype: One junction end does not reproduce the germline sequence, and a read error may be involved. The chain links TRBV11-2 to TRBJ2-6, with D possibly called TRBD1 or TRBD2 (5 bases each). Germline CDR1 reads SGHAT; CDR2 reads FQNNGV. This CDR3 region has 15 residues. The CDR3 loop is CAAQRPRSGANVPTF. CDR3 sequence (DNA): TGTGCAGCCCAGCGGCCGCGCTCTGGGGCCAACGTCCCGACTTTC.

A word on this clonotype: A read error may account for a junction end that differs from germline. The V gene is TRBV12-3 or TRBV12-4, the J gene TRBJ1-1; possibly TRBD1 for D (6 bases). This CDR3 contains 14 residues. In DNA, the CDR3 is TGTGGCAGCAGTTTGCTGGATAGGGACACTGAGGCTTTCTTT. Amino acids: CGSSLLDRDTEAFF.

For this clonotype: In this CDR3 the conserved last residue, phenylalanine or tryptophan, is missing, so a read error is likely. The chain joins TRBV29-1 to TRBJ2-2, with D perhaps matching TRBD1 or TRBD2 (5 bases each). The germline gives CDR1 SQVTM, CDR2 ANQGSEA. This CDR3 has 14 amino acids. The chain's CDR3 is CSVLGLGPTWELFL. The DNA of the CDR3 is TGCAGCGTCCTCGGTCTGGGACCCACCTGGGAGCTGTTTCTT.

Comment on this clonotype: The missing conserved phenylalanine or tryptophan at the end of this CDR3 makes a read error likely. V and J are TRBV5-6 and TRBJ1-4; D is undetermined. This CDR3 has 15 residues. V was trimmed by 2 bases and J by 8 bases, leaving 16 bases between them. The germline V gene encodes CDR1 SGHDT and CDR2 YYEEEE. CDR3 sequence: CASSFGGVGYEKLFL. The CDR3 DNA is TGTGCCAGCAGCTTCGGAGGCGTCGGGTACGAAAAACTGTTTCTT.

As concerns this clonotype: An end of the junction differs from the germline gene, which may be a read error. The chain recombines TRBV6-6 with TRBJ1-2; no clear D gene. CDR3 size: 12 residues. CDR1 is MNHNY and CDR2 is SVGAGI in the germline V gene (reference sequence). The CDR3 sequence: CANSSRDYGYTF. CDR3 DNA sequence: TGTGCCAACAGTTCGCGTGACTATGGCTACACCTTC.

Remarks on this clonotype: The junction departs from germline at one end; a sequencing error may be responsible. The chain joins TRBV5-1 to TRBJ2-6, with D tentatively TRBD1 or TRBD2 (5 bases each). Germline CDR1 and CDR2: SGHRS and YFSETQ. The CDR3 loop spans 17 amino acids. The CDR3 region is CTSSSDSPQAGANVLIF. CDR3 coding DNA: TGCACCAGCAGCAGTGACAGCCCTCAAGCCGGGGCCAACGTCCTGATTTTC. Full variable domain (missing parts from reference TRBV5-1 and TRBJ2-6): KAGVTQTPRYLIKTRGQQVTLSCSPISGHRSVSWYQQTPGQGLQFLFEYFSETQRNKGNFPGRFSGRQFSNSRSEMNVSTLELGDSALYLCTSSSDSPQAGANVLIFGAGSRLTVL.

This clonotype is medium-sized in the sample. The chain links TRBV29-1 to TRBJ2-5; D is uncertain. The CDR3 contains 12 residues. V dropped 4 bases and J dropped 5 bases, with 11 bases sitting between them. Germline CDR1 SQVTM, CDR2 ANQGSEA. Here the CDR3 reads CSVGVSGETQYF. The CDR3 nucleotides read TGCAGCGTTGGGGTTTCCGGTGAGACCCAGTACTTC.